This record covers a single T cell receptor beta chain. This record comes from a study of cytomegalovirus exposure and HLA in healthy donors. 60 Vbeta and 13 Jbeta primers were used in PCR. Profiling relied on immunoSEQ multiplex PCR, and the TCRdb table lists in-frame clones only, not all of them. Among some 200,000 clones, 82% were seen once, and the ten largest hold less than 3.5%. This clonotype was obtained from a woman in her forties in good health and CMV-seronegative. Sequencing was performed on PBMCs.

In DNA form, the CDR3 reads TGTGCCAGCAGCTTACCGGGAGAAGAGACCCAGTACTTC. This codes for CASSLPGEETQYF. This sequence joins TRBV11-3 and TRBJ2-5, with TRBD2 as a possible D gene (6 bases). This CDR3 is built from 13 residues. CDR1 is SGHNT, CDR2 YENEEA, per germline. V was shortened by 2 bases and J by 3 bases, with 7 bases between the two germline ends.